One T cell receptor (beta chain) is described in this entry. The data originate from a study of cytomegalovirus exposure and HLA in healthy donors. Germline loops: CDR1 SNHLY, CDR2 FYNNEI. V was shortened by 10 bases and J by 1 base, with 8 bases between the two germline ends. This CDR3 is 11 amino acids long. Use of 60 Vbeta and 13 Jbeta primers characterized the PCR. The table came from immunoSEQ multiplex PCR; TCRdb's copy has only in-frame clones and leaves some out. The data show some 150,000 clones, 78% seen once. The clonotype comes from a male donor in good health and CMV-seronegative. The chain carries TRBV2 and TRBJ2-7; unclear D gene. Sequenced input: PBMCs. As DNA, the CDR3 is TGTGCCATCACAGCATCCTACGAGCAGTACTTC. It specifies CAITASYEQYF.